The source of this T cell receptor (beta chain) is a study of T cell changes during pregnancy in multiple sclerosis. Repertoires were generated with immunoSEQ multiplex PCR, while TCRdb's copy carries only in-frame clones and drops some. The data hold about 41,000 clones, with about 94% observed a single time. Germline trimming cut 4 bases from V and 2 bases from J; bases unmatched to any gene: 3. This CDR3 region has 14 residues. The germline gives CDR1 MNHEY, CDR2 SVGAGI. The source was CD8+ T cells from peripheral blood mononuclear cells, collected in the third trimester of pregnancy. The TCR sequence derives from a female donor with multiple sclerosis, enrolled in a pregnancy study. The chain uses TRBV6-5 and TRBJ1-2; 8 bases map to TRBD1. The CDR3 reads CASSSQGANYGYTF. The CDR3 DNA follows: TGTGCCAGCAGTTCCCAGGGGGCCAACTATGGCTACACCTTC.